This T cell receptor beta chain is from a study of T cells after somatic rescue of genetic block. Trimming took 7 bases from V and 4 from J, leaving 14 bases between them. CDR3 size: 13 residues. CDR1 and CDR2 (germline): SNHLY, FYNNEI. Only in-frame clones appear in the TCRdb table, and some are missing; sequencing was by immunoSEQ multiplex PCR. Of over 95,000 clones in the sample, about 89% were seen once. The receptor was isolated from a woman younger than 30. The chain employs TRBV2 and TRBJ2-7; D unclear. The material sequenced was peripheral blood mononuclear cells (PBMCs). Written as DNA, the CDR3 is TGTGCCAGCACCCCTAAGATCGTTTACGAGCAGTACTTC. Protein sequence: CASTPKIVYEQYF.